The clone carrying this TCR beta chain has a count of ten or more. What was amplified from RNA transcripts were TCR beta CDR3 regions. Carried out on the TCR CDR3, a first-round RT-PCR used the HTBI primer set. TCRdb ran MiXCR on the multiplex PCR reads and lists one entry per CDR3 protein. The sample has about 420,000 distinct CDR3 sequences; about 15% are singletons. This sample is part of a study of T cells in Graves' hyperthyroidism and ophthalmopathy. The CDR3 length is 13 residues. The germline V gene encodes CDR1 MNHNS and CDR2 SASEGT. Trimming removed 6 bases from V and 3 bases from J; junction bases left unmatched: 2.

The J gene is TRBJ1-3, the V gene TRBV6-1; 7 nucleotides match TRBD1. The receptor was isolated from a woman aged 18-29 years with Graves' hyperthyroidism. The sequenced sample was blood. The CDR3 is CASRRDSGNTIYF. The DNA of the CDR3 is TGTGCCAGCAGAAGGGACAGTGGAAACACCATATATTTT.